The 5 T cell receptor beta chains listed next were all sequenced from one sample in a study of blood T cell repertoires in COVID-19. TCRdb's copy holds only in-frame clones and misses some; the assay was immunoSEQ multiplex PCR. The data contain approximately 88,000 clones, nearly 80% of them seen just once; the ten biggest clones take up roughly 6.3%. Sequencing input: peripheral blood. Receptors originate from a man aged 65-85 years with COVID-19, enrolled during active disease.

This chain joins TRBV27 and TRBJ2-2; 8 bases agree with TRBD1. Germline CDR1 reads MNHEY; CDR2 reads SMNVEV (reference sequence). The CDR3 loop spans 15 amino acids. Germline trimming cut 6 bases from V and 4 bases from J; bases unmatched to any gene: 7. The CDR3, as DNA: TGTGCCAGCAGCATGGACAGGGTCGTCACCGGGGAGCTGTTTTTT. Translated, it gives CASSMDRVVTGELFF.

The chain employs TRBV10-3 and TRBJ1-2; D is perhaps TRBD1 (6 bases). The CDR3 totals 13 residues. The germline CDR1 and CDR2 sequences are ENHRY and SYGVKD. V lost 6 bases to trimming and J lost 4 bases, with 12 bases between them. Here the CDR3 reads CAISSGQLYGYTF. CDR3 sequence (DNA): TGTGCCATCAGCTCTGGACAGCTCTATGGCTACACCTTC.

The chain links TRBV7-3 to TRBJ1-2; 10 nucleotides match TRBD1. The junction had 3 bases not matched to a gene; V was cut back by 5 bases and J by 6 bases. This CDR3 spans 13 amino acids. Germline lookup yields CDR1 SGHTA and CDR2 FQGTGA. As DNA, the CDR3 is TGTGCCAGCAGCAAGGGGACAGGGGATGGCTACACCTTC. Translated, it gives CASSKGTGDGYTF.

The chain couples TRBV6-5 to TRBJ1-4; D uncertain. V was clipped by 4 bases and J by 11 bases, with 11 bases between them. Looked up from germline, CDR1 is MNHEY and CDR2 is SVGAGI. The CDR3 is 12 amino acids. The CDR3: CASSFQSGKLFF. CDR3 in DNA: TGTGCCAGCAGTTTTCAATCCGGGAAACTGTTTTTT.

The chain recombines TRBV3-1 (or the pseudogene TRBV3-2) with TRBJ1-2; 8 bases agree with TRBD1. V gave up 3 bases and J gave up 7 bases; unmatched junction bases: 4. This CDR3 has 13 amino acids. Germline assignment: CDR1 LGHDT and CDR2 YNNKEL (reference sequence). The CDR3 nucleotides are TGTGCCAGCAGCCACGACAGGGGTGGTGGCTACACCTTC. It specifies CASSHDRGGGYTF.